The rows below give T cell receptor beta chains drawn from one sample of a study of T cell responses to AZD1222 COVID-19 vaccine. Sequenced by immunoSEQ multiplex PCR; TCRdb stores in-frame clones only, minus some. The profile shows about 86,000 clones, approximately 89% of them singletons. Sequenced material: peripheral blood, taken 28 days after the second AZD1222 dose. These receptors were obtained from an adult who received the AZD1222 COVID-19 vaccine. Each CDR3 is given with its conserved first and last residue. The order of the fields is V gene, D gene, J gene, clone size, CDR3 DNA, CDR3 protein. D genes are given only for firm matches. For some rows the clone size is stated as once, few or many, or as a class when expanded; others skip it.

TRBV6-5	-	TRBJ2-5	-	TGTGCCAGCAAGACCGGGACATCGGGGACCCAGTACTTC	CASKTGTSGTQYF
TRBV11-2	-	TRBJ1-2	-	TGTGCCAGCAGCCCACACAGGGACGGCTACACCTTC	CASSPHRDGYTF
TRBV4-1	-	TRBJ2-5	-	TGCGCCAGCAGCCAAGATGATGGGGCCAGCCAAGAGACCCAGTACTTC	CASSQDDGASQETQYF
TRBV20-1	-	TRBJ2-5	-	TGCAGTGCTAGAGATGGAGAGACCCAGTACTTC	CSARDGETQYF
TRBV5-6	-	TRBJ1-1	-	TGTGCCAGCAGCTTGGGTGGCATAAAAGCTTTCTTT	CASSLGGIKAFF
TRBV30	-	TRBJ2-1	once	TGTGCCTGGAGTGTACCGGCAGGGCGAAATGAGCAGTTCTTC	CAWSVPAGRNEQFF
TRBV18	TRBD1	TRBJ1-6	once	TGTGCCAGCTCACCATCGAAGGGGGCAGGGGGAGGGTCACCCCTCCACTTT	CASSPSKGAGGGSPLHF
TRBV6-2/TRBV6-3	-	TRBJ1-4	-	TGTGCCAGCAGTTACTCGTCCCTTGCTGGTGAAAAACTGTTTTTT	CASSYSSLAGEKLFF
TRBV11-1	TRBD1	TRBJ1-1	-	TGTGCCAGCAGCTTAGACAGGGGGACTGAAGCTTTCTTT	CASSLDRGTEAFF
TRBV5-1	-	TRBJ1-4	-	TGCGCCAGCAGCCCGGACGGAGACAAAAATGAAAAACTGTTTTTT	CASSPDGDKNEKLFF
TRBV9	TRBD2	TRBJ2-3	once	TGTGCCAGCAGCCTCGGTAGCGGGGGGGCAGGGGTTACGCAGTATTTT	CASSLGSGGAGVTQYF
TRBV28	-	TRBJ2-7	-	TGTGCCAGCAGTCCACCCCCCCTCTACGAGCAGTACTTC	CASSPPPLYEQYF
TRBV15	-	TRBJ2-2	-	TGTGCCACCAGCAGAGAGGGCGGGGGCGCAGGCACCGGGGAGCTGTTTTTT	CATSREGGGAGTGELFF
TRBV9	-	TRBJ1-1	-	TGTGCCAGCAGCGTGTGGGGTGGCACGAACACTGAAGCTTTCTTT	CASSVWGGTNTEAFF
TRBV5-4	TRBD1	TRBJ1-5	-	TGTGCCAGCAGCTCCGGGACAGGGGGTAATCAGCCCCAGCATTTT	CASSSGTGGNQPQHF
TRBV10-1	TRBD1	TRBJ1-5	-	TGCGCCAGCACCGCGTACCTCGACAGGGGGAGCAATCAGCCCCAGCATTTT	CASTAYLDRGSNQPQHF
TRBV7-9	TRBD1	TRBJ1-1	-	TGTGCCAGCAGCCGTCTACAGGGGAAAAGGACTGAAGCTTTCTTT	CASSRLQGKRTEAFF
TRBV7-9	-	TRBJ2-7	-	TGTGCCAGCAGCGTTACGGAGAACCTCCTCGAGCAGTACTTC	CASSVTENLLEQYF
TRBV27	TRBD1	TRBJ2-5	once	TGTGCCAGCAGGCCGAGACAGGGCCAAGAGACCCAGTACTTC	CASRPRQGQETQYF
TRBV6-5	-	TRBJ1-2	-	TGTGCCAGCAGTCCCCGGGGAGGCTACACCTTC	CASSPRGGYTF
TRBV5-4	TRBD1	TRBJ2-1	once	TGTGCCAGCAGCTTCGGGACAGGGGTACCCAATGAGCAGTTCTTC	CASSFGTGVPNEQFF
TRBV5-1	-	TRBJ1-2	-	TGCGCCAGCAGCTCTGGCCCCGGGGGGTATGGCTACACCTTC	CASSSGPGGYGYTF
TRBV4-1	-	TRBJ2-1	-	TGCGCCAGCAGCCAAGATGATATAGCGGAACTTTACAATGAGCAGTTCTTC	CASSQDDIAELYNEQFF
TRBV7-3	TRBD2	TRBJ2-2	-	TGTGCCAGCAGCTCCCGGGGGGGGACCCCGGGGGGCACCGGGGAGCTGTTTTTT	CASSSRGGTPGGTGELFF
TRBV6-5	-	TRBJ1-1	-	TGTGCCAGCAGCCGGACCCAGGGTTTTTCTGAAGCTTTCTTT	CASSRTQGFSEAFF
TRBV27	TRBD2	TRBJ2-1	-	TGTGCCAGCAGTTTGTCGCTAGCGGGGGCCAATGAGCAGTTCTTC	CASSLSLAGANEQFF
TRBV10-3	-	TRBJ2-2	-	TGTGCCATCAGTGACAGGGACACCGGGGAGCTGTTTTTT	CAISDRDTGELFF
TRBV6-5	TRBD1	TRBJ1-2	-	TGTGCCAGTAAGCCGGGACAGCACTATGGCTACACCTTC	CASKPGQHYGYTF
TRBV9	-	TRBJ2-2	-	TGTGCCAGCAGCGTAGGACAGAAGAACACCGGGGAGCTGTTTTTT	CASSVGQKNTGELFF
TRBV29-1	TRBD1	TRBJ2-7	-	TGCAGCGCCAGGGGGACAGGATCCTACGAGCAGTACTTC	CSARGTGSYEQYF
TRBV28	TRBD1	TRBJ2-2	-	TGTGCCAGCATCCCGCCAGGGGGTGGCGGGGAGCTGTTTTTT	CASIPPGGGGELFF
TRBV19	TRBD1	TRBJ2-3	-	TGTGCCAGCCGGGACAGGGGGCGCAGCACAGATACGCAGTATTTT	CASRDRGRSTDTQYF
TRBV9	TRBD1	TRBJ2-3	-	TGTGCCAGCAGCGTAGCGACAGGGTACACAGATACGCAGTATTTT	CASSVATGYTDTQYF
TRBV6-4	-	TRBJ1-5	-	TGTGCCAGCAGCCCGTTTAGCAGCAATCAGCCCCAGCATTTT	CASSPFSSNQPQHF
TRBV5-6	TRBD1	TRBJ1-2	-	TGTGCCAGCAGAACTGGGACAGTTCAAGGCTACACCTTC	CASRTGTVQGYTF
TRBV6-5	TRBD1	TRBJ2-7	-	TGTGCCAGCAGAGACAGGGGCCCGGGAGAGCAGTACTTC	CASRDRGPGEQYF
TRBV10-3	TRBD1	TRBJ1-2	-	TGTGCCATCAGTGAACCCGGGCAGGGGGACTATGGCTACACCTTC	CAISEPGQGDYGYTF
TRBV4-1	TRBD2	TRBJ2-3	-	TGCGCCAGCAGCCAAGGTGTAGCGGGTACTCTTCAAGATACGCAGTATTTT	CASSQGVAGTLQDTQYF
TRBV2	TRBD2	TRBJ2-5	-	TGTGCCAGCAGTGACGGGACTAGCGCCCCAGGGGCCCAGTACTTC	CASSDGTSAPGAQYF
TRBV6-6	TRBD1	TRBJ2-7	-	TGTGCCAGCAGTCGCCCAGGACAGGGGACCTACGAGCAGTACTTC	CASSRPGQGTYEQYF
TRBV7-3	-	TRBJ2-1	-	TGTGCCAGCAGCTTAAAAACGAAAAGTAGCGGAGAACCCTACAATGAGCAGTTCTTC	CASSLKTKSSGEPYNEQFF
TRBV5-4	-	TRBJ2-2	-	TGTGCCAGCAGCTATGAGGGCACCGGGGAGCTGTTTTTT	CASSYEGTGELFF
TRBV6-5	TRBD1	TRBJ1-3	-	TGTGCCAGCAGTTACTCCCAGGGGGCTGGAAACACCATATATTTT	CASSYSQGAGNTIYF
TRBV7-3	TRBD1	TRBJ2-7	-	TGTGCCAGCAGCTTAACAGGGGGCTTGTCCTACGAGCAGTACTTC	CASSLTGGLSYEQYF
TRBV6-5	TRBD1	TRBJ1-3	-	TGTGCCAGCAGTTACCAAACAGGGGGTGGAAACACCATATATTTT	CASSYQTGGGNTIYF
TRBV28	-	TRBJ1-5	-	TGTGCCAGCAGGATTGCGGGGTTACTCAATCAGCCCCAGCATTTT	CASRIAGLLNQPQHF
TRBV10-3	TRBD2	TRBJ2-1	-	TGTGCCATCACTAGGACTAGCGGGGGGTCCTACAATGAGCAGTTCTTC	CAITRTSGGSYNEQFF
TRBV12-5	-	TRBJ1-6	-	-	CASGPWFGQGVIISSYNSPLHF
TRBV20-1	-	TRBJ2-3	-	TGCAGTGCTAGTCAGTCAGTATCTGGTAAGCAGTATTTT	CSASQSVSGKQYF
TRBV4-2	TRBD2	TRBJ2-7	-	TGTGCCAGCAGCCAACAACGGTCCGGGGGGGCGCAGGACGAGCAGTACTTC	CASSQQRSGGAQDEQYF
TRBV27	-	TRBJ2-5	-	TGTGCCAGCAGCAGGGACAATGGGCGAGAGACCCAGTACTTC	CASSRDNGRETQYF
TRBV12-5	TRBD2	TRBJ2-5	-	TGTGCTAGTGCCCTCCTCAGCGGGGGACAAGAGACCCAGTACTTC	CASALLSGGQETQYF
TRBV6-2/TRBV6-3	-	TRBJ1-6	-	TGTGCCAGCAGTTTGCGGCAAATAGACAGGTCCAATTCACCCCTCCACTTT	CASSLRQIDRSNSPLHF
TRBV7-8	-	TRBJ2-7	-	TGTGCCAGCAGCTCTGGACCCTCCTACGAGCAGTACTTC	CASSSGPSYEQYF
TRBV10-3	-	TRBJ2-1	-	TGTGCCATCAGTGAGTCGGGGGGGCTTGGTTACAATGAGCAGTTCTTC	CAISESGGLGYNEQFF
TRBV27	-	TRBJ1-5	once	TGTGCCAGCAGTTTAGATTCCAGGGGCGAGCCCCAGCATTTT	CASSLDSRGEPQHF